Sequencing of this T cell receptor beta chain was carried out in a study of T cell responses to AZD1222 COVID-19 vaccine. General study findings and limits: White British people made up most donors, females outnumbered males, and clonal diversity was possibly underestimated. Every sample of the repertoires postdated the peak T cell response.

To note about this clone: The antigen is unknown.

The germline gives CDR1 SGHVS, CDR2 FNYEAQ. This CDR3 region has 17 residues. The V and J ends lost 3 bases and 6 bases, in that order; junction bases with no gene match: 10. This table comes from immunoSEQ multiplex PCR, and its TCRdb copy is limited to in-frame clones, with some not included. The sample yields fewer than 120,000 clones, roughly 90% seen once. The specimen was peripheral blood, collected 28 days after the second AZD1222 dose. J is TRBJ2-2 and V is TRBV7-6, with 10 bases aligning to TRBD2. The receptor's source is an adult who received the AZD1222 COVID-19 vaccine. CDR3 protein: CASSFSSGSPQAGELFF. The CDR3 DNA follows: TGTGCCAGCAGCTTCTCTAGCGGGAGCCCGCAAGCCGGGGAGCTGTTTTTT.